This T cell receptor beta chain is drawn from a study of read filtering for tumor transcriptome and immune sequencing. From 300 to 450 ng of RNA, a library with molecular barcoded alpha/delta and beta/gamma adaptors was made. TCRdb re-analysed the reads in MiXCR, keeping a single row per CDR3 protein. The table lists around 140,000 distinct CDR3 sequences, under 15% of them singletons, with around 8.2% in the top ten. The V end was cut by 7 bases, the J end by 4 bases, with 14 bases between. The length of the CDR3 is 13 residues. Germline loops: CDR1 SEHNR, CDR2 FQNEAQ (reference sequence). This clonotype was obtained from a donor at least 40 years old with multiple myeloma. Sequencing input: a population of CD138-negative cells sorted from bone marrow. V is TRBV7-9 and J is TRBJ2-7; either TRBD1 or TRBD2 may fit D (5 bases each). CDR3 protein: CASMGRPSYEQYF. CDR3 coding DNA: TGTGCCAGCATGGGACGTCCCTCGTACGAGCAGTACTTC.